These T cell receptor beta chains were read from a single sample in a study of blood T cell repertoires in COVID-19. Repertoires were generated with immunoSEQ multiplex PCR, while TCRdb's copy carries only in-frame clones and drops some. The repertoire includes tens of thousands of clones, roughly 80% of them detected once, and more than 9.5% sits in the top ten. Sequenced: peripheral blood. Every receptor here comes from a human donor in a cohort sampled during active COVID-19. CDR3s include the opening cysteine and the closing phenylalanine or tryptophan. D genes are given only for firm matches. Rows give clone size only sometimes, using once, few, many, or a class for an expanded clone.

d_call clone_size j_call v_call cdr3_nt cdr3_aa
- - TRBJ1-2 TRBV5-1 TGCGCCAGCAGCTTGGGTGGAGACTATGGCTACACCTTC CASSLGGDYGYTF
TRBD2 - TRBJ2-2 TRBV27 TGTGCCAGCAGCCCTATAGCGGGAGGTTCCGGGGAGCTGTTTTTT CASSPIAGGSGELFF
- - TRBJ2-7 TRBV3-1/TRBV3-2 TGTGCCAGCAGCCAAGAAAGGCAGGGCTTCTCCTACGAGCAGTACTTC CASSQERQGFSYEQYF
TRBD1 - TRBJ1-4 TRBV27 TGTGCCAGCAGTCCCCGGGGACAGGGTGAAAAACTGTTTTTT CASSPRGQGEKLFF
- - TRBJ2-5 TRBV2 TGTGCCATCTTATCCCCGACGGGGACCCAGTACTTC CAILSPTGTQYF
- - TRBJ2-3 TRBV28 TGTGCCAGCAGCCCAGGGGGGAGCACAGATACGCAGTATTTT CASSPGGSTDTQYF
TRBD2 - TRBJ2-7 TRBV7-3 TGTGCCAGCAGCCTAGCGGGAGGGAGCTCCTACGAGCAGTACTTC CASSLAGGSSYEQYF
- - TRBJ2-3 TRBV2 TGTGCCAGCATGGAAGGAGATTCAGATACGCAGTATTTT CASMEGDSDTQYF
- - TRBJ2-5 TRBV20-1 TGCAGTGCAGAACTAGAGACCCAGTACTTC CSAELETQYF
- - TRBJ1-5 TRBV4-1 TGCGCCAGCAGTCCTGGGACTGTATCCCCCCAGCATTTT CASSPGTVSPQHF
TRBD1 - TRBJ2-7 TRBV10-2 TGCGCCAGTGCCCCCGGGACAGGGGATACCTACGAGCAGTACTTC CASAPGTGDTYEQYF
- - TRBJ1-2 TRBV24-1 TGTGCCACCAGTTCGGGGAGTAACTATGGCTACACCTTC CATSSGSNYGYTF
TRBD1 - TRBJ1-1 TRBV12-3/TRBV12-4 TGTGCCAGCAGTCCGACAGGGCGACGCGAAGCTTTCTTT CASSPTGRREAFF
- - TRBJ2-1 TRBV18 TGTGCCAGCTCACCATCGTCGGGGGTCAATGAGCAGTTCTTC CASSPSSGVNEQFF
- - TRBJ2-7 TRBV9 TGTGCCAGCAGCGTAGGACAGATCTCCTACGAGCAGTACTTC CASSVGQISYEQYF
- - TRBJ1-4 TRBV5-5 TGTGCCAGCAGCGGCGGACAGATTGAAAAACTGTTTTTT CASSGGQIEKLFF
TRBD2 - TRBJ2-5 TRBV7-2 TGTGCCAGCAGCTTTGCGGGGGGTCAAGAGACCCAGTACTTC CASSFAGGQETQYF
- - TRBJ2-1 TRBV29-1 TGCAGCGTTATTGTCTATGGGGCACACAATGAGCAGTTCTTC CSVIVYGAHNEQFF
TRBD2 once TRBJ2-7 TRBV15 TGTGCCACCAGCAGAGATCCCGCGGGGGTCGGTATTCGCTACGAGCAGTACTTC CATSRDPAGVGIRYEQYF
- once TRBJ1-1 TRBV3-1/TRBV3-2 TGTGCCAGCAGCCCCCGGGAGTCGAACACTGAAGCTTTCTTT CASSPRESNTEAFF
TRBD1 - TRBJ1-4 TRBV5-6 TGTGCCAGCAGCCTCGTCGGACAGGGAGAAAAACTGTTTTTT CASSLVGQGEKLFF
- - TRBJ2-3 TRBV5-4 TGTGCCAGCAGCCACGCGGACGGGAGTCGATACACAGATACGCAGTATTTT CASSHADGSRYTDTQYF
TRBD1 - TRBJ2-3 TRBV5-6 TGTGCCAGCAGCGCACTCCGGGACAGGTTTTCAGATACGCAGTATTTT CASSALRDRFSDTQYF
- once TRBJ1-6 TRBV12-3/TRBV12-4 TGTGCCAGCAGTCCACAGGGATCTTCACCCCTCCACTTT CASSPQGSSPLHF
- - TRBJ1-2 TRBV7-9 TGTGCCAGCAGCAGCGGGGTGAGAGGCTACACCTTC CASSSGVRGYTF
- few TRBJ2-7 TRBV19 TGTGCCAGTAGTAGGGGCGGGACCACCAGCTCCTACGAGCAGTACTTC CASSRGGTTSSYEQYF
- - TRBJ1-1 TRBV5-1 TGCGCCAGCAGCCCCGAGACAGGTTTATCGGCTGAAGCTTTCTTT CASSPETGLSAEAFF
- - TRBJ2-7 TRBV5-5 TGTGCCAGCAGCTCCCTCTACGAGCAGTACTTC CASSSLYEQYF
- once TRBJ2-5 TRBV9 TGTGCCAGCAGCTCGACAGGAGAACCTGAGGAGACCCAGTACTTC CASSSTGEPEETQYF
TRBD1 - TRBJ2-7 TRBV28 TGTGCCAGCAGGGTAGGGGGCAGGTACGAGCAGTACTTC CASRVGGRYEQYF
TRBD1 - TRBJ1-1 TRBV4-2 TGTGCCAGCAGCCTCATGGGGACAGTCACTGAAGCTTTCTTT CASSLMGTVTEAFF
- - TRBJ2-7 TRBV4-3 TGCGCCAGCAGCCAAGAGATGAGGTGGGACGAGCAGTACTTC CASSQEMRWDEQYF
TRBD1 few TRBJ2-5 TRBV2 TGTGCCAGCAGTGGGGAGACAGGGGGTATGGAGACCCAGTACTTC CASSGETGGMETQYF
- once TRBJ2-5 TRBV28 TGTGCCAGCAGTTCCCCCCAGGGATTCCAAGAGACCCAGTACTTC CASSSPQGFQETQYF
TRBD1 - TRBJ2-3 TRBV19 TGTGCCAGTAGTTCCTCAGGGACAGGGGGCAGGGCAGATACGCAGTATTTT CASSSSGTGGRADTQYF
- - TRBJ2-5 TRBV6-2/TRBV6-3 TGTGCCAGCAGTTACTCGAGCGGGCCCGAGGGGGAGACCCAGTACTTC CASSYSSGPEGETQYF
- - TRBJ1-1 TRBV18 TGTGCCAGCTCACCACCCCAGGGGATCGCTGAAGCTTTCTTT CASSPPQGIAEAFF
- - TRBJ2-5 TRBV12-5 TGTGCTAGTGGTTTGGGGGCAGAGACCCAGTACTTC CASGLGAETQYF
- - TRBJ1-2 TRBV4-3 TGCGCCAGCAGCCAAGACGCCGGATCGCCGGAGGCTAACTATGGCTACACCTTC CASSQDAGSPEANYGYTF
- few TRBJ2-2 TRBV7-3 TGTGCCAGCAGCCCGTCGGGGGTTCAGAACACCGGGGAGCTGTTTTTT CASSPSGVQNTGELFF
TRBD2 - TRBJ2-3 TRBV3-1/TRBV3-2 TGTGCCAGCAGCCAAGGCACTAGCGGAGATACGCAGTATTTT CASSQGTSGDTQYF
TRBD2 - TRBJ2-7 TRBV28 TGTGCCAGCAGTTTATATAGCGGGAGGGGCAGCTCCTACGAGCAGTACTTC CASSLYSGRGSSYEQYF
TRBD1 - TRBJ2-1 TRBV6-5 TGTGCCAGCTACGGACAGGGTTTATCCTACAATGAGCAGTTCTTC CASYGQGLSYNEQFF